The source of this TCR beta chain is a study of blood T cell repertoires in COVID-19. The method was immunoSEQ multiplex PCR; TCRdb's version includes in-frame clones alone and lacks a portion of them. Found here are about 83,000 clones, roughly 86% of them singletons; the top ten hold around a fifth. Germline V CDR1 and CDR2: SGHAT, FQNNGV. V trimming: 4 bases; J trimming: 7 bases; junction bases outside the gene matches: 6. This CDR3 has 14 amino acids. The specimen was peripheral blood. The chain joins TRBV11-2 to TRBJ2-1; 8 bases match TRBD2. This TCR derives from a woman older than 75 in a cohort sampled during active or convalescent COVID-19. CDR3 DNA sequence: TGTGCCAGCAGCTACGGACTAGCAAGTAATGAGCAGTTCTTC. Its protein product is CASSYGLASNEQFF.